This T cell receptor beta chain was found in a study of T-cell memory formation after mild COVID-19. The overall study: The TCR clusters were mostly specific to one donor. Points from the study as a whole: Proof of SARS-CoV-2 specificity was absent for the second-wave clones that crested on day 37. There was a balanced CD4/CD8 profile in clones contracting day 15 to 85, and later expanders leaned CD4+. The finding that pre-infection memory included some responding clones suggested that cross-reactive memory joined.

This clonotype was picked up a small number of times. Its antigen is unknown. A single record per CDR3 protein comes from TCRdb applying MiXCR to the 5' RACE reads. Of fewer than 150,000 distinct CDR3 sequences detected, around 15% appear once; the ten largest clones hold around 28%. CDR3 length: 14 amino acids. In germline, CDR1 is MNHEY, CDR2 SMNVEV (reference sequence). V lost 3 bases and J 5 bases, leaving 11 bases between the germline ends. This chain uses TRBV27 with TRBJ2-1; perhaps D is TRBD1 or TRBD2 (5 bases each). The specimen was PBMCs or a T cell subset sorted from them (not recorded which). This sequence was found in an adult woman who had mild COVID-19 (a few samples of this study predate the infection). Cell type and time point are not known. The chain's CDR3 is CASSFGTADNEQFF. CDR3 nucleotides: TGTGCCAGCAGTTTCGGGACGGCCGACAATGAGCAGTTCTTC.